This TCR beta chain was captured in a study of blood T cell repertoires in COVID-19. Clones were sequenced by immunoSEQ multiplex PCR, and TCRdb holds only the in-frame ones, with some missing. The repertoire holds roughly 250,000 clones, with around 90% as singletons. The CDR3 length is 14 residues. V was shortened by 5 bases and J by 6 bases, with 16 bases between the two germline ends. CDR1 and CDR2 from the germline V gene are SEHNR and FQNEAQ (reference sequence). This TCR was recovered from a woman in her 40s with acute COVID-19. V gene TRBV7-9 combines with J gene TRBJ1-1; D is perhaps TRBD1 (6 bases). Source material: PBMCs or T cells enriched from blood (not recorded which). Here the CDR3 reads CASSRQDTGPEAFF. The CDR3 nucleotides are TGTGCCAGCAGCCGACAGGACACAGGGCCTGAAGCTTTCTTT.